Listed below are T cell receptor beta chains from one sample, sequenced in a study of T-cell reconstitution after alpha-beta-depleted transplantation in children. TCRdb reprocessed the PCR reads with MiXCR, giving one entry per CDR3 protein. The table includes 500,000 or so distinct CDR3 sequences, around a third detected once. Material: PBMCs from the stem cell graft donor, obtained from the stem cell graft. The origin of the receptors is a human donor who donated a stem cell graft to a child with aplastic anemia. Both conserved end residues are part of each CDR3. D genes are given only for firm matches. The listing skips clone size in some rows; elsewhere it reads once, few, many or a size class.

CDR3 DNA,CDR3 protein,V gene,J gene,clone size,D gene
TGTGCCAGCAGCCAAGAGGCCGGGCAGGGGTTTTCGGAGACCCAGTACTTC,CASSQEAGQGFSETQYF,TRBV4-2,TRBJ2-5,-,-
TGTGCCAGTAGTAGGCGGTCGTGGGATTCGTCACCCCTCCACTTT,CASSRRSWDSSPLHF,TRBV19,TRBJ1-6,-,-
TGCGCCAGCAGCGAAGGGACGACACAGTTCTTC,CASSEGTTQFF,TRBV10-1,TRBJ2-1,-,-
TGTGCCAGCAACCGTCGCAGTGCTAGCACAGATACGCAGTATTTT,CASNRRSASTDTQYF,TRBV27,TRBJ2-3,-,-
TGTGCCAGCTCACAATCCCCCTACGAGCAGTACTTC,CASSQSPYEQYF,TRBV18,TRBJ2-7,-,-
TGTGCCAGCAGCGGGACAGGAATGAGCTCCTACGAGCAGTACTTC,CASSGTGMSSYEQYF,TRBV5-5,TRBJ2-7,few,TRBD1
TGCAGTGCTAGGGACGTTGCGGGAGACTCCTACGAGCAGTACTTC,CSARDVAGDSYEQYF,TRBV20-1,TRBJ2-7,-,TRBD2
TGCAGCGTTGCGGGGCTAGCGGGAGTCGTCTACGAGCAGTACTTC,CSVAGLAGVVYEQYF,TRBV29-1,TRBJ2-7,few,TRBD2
TGTGCCAGCAGCCGGGACTTCTCTACGCAGTATTTT,CASSRDFSTQYF,TRBV7-2,TRBJ2-3,-,-
TGTGCCATCAGTGAGTGGGATGGAAACACCATATATTTT,CAISEWDGNTIYF,TRBV10-3,TRBJ1-3,few,-
TGCGCCAGCAGCTTGGAACAGCGTAATGAAAAACTGTTTTTT,CASSLEQRNEKLFF,TRBV5-1,TRBJ1-4,-,-
TGTGCCAGCAGCCCAGGACTAGTTTTTCAATACTTC,CASSPGLVFQYF,TRBV7-2,TRBJ2-5,-,TRBD2
TGTGCCAGCAGCGGGACTCATACGAACACCGGGGAGCTGTTTTTT,CASSGTHTNTGELFF,TRBV12-3/TRBV12-4,TRBJ2-2,-,-
TGTGCCAGCAGCCCTATATCCGCGCCTAATGAAAAACTGTTTTTT,CASSPISAPNEKLFF,TRBV6-2/TRBV6-3,TRBJ1-4,-,-
TGCAGTGCTAGCTCCGGGACTAGCGGGAGCGTGTACGAGCAGTACTTC,CSASSGTSGSVYEQYF,TRBV20-1,TRBJ2-7,few,TRBD2
TGTGCCAGCAGCGGGGGGTTTGGGAGGAATCAGCCCCAGCATTTT,CASSGGFGRNQPQHF,TRBV5-6,TRBJ1-5,-,-
TGTGCCAGCAGCTTGGACAGTACGGCGCCCCAGCATTTT,CASSLDSTAPQHF,TRBV7-2,TRBJ1-5,-,-
TGTGCCTGGGGAGCGGGTACTACCTACGAGCAGTACTTC,CAWGAGTTYEQYF,TRBV30,TRBJ2-7,-,-
TGTGCCACCAGCAGAGGGTTGTTGTCCGGGACAGGGGGAAGCAATCAGCCCCAGCATTTT,CATSRGLLSGTGGSNQPQHF,TRBV15,TRBJ1-5,-,TRBD1
TGTGCCAGCAGAAAGATAGGGGGGAACACCGGGGAGCTGTTTTTT,CASRKIGGNTGELFF,TRBV13,TRBJ2-2,-,-
TGTGCCAGCAGCGTAGGCCGGGAGTCGGTCACAGATACGCAGTATTTT,CASSVGRESVTDTQYF,TRBV9,TRBJ2-3,-,-
TGCGCCAGCAGCTCACGAGGGGCTGATAATGAAAAACTGTTTTTT,CASSSRGADNEKLFF,TRBV5-1,TRBJ1-4,-,-
TGCAGTGCTAGAGGCTATGGACAGGGATTTTTCGCAGATACGCAGTATTTT,CSARGYGQGFFADTQYF,TRBV20-1,TRBJ2-3,few,TRBD1
TGTGCTAGTGGTCCCCCCCGAGGAGGGAATACTGAAGCTTTCTTT,CASGPPRGGNTEAFF,TRBV12-5,TRBJ1-1,few,-
TGCAGTGCTAGATACCTGGGGACTAGGGCCAATGAGCAGTTCTTC,CSARYLGTRANEQFF,TRBV20-1,TRBJ2-1,-,TRBD2
TGTGCCAGCAGCACGGGACAGAGCTCTAACTATGGCTACACCTTC,CASSTGQSSNYGYTF,TRBV11-3,TRBJ1-2,-,TRBD1
TGTGCCAGCAGTCCCGGGATGACTAGTGAGCAGTTCTTC,CASSPGMTSEQFF,TRBV11-2,TRBJ2-1,-,-
TGTGCCAGCAGCGTAGCGGGTGGGAGCAATCAGCCCCAGCATTTT,CASSVAGGSNQPQHF,TRBV9,TRBJ1-5,-,-
TGTGCCAGCAGTTTGCGCAGGGGGCGCACAGATACGCAGTATTTT,CASSLRRGRTDTQYF,TRBV27,TRBJ2-3,few,TRBD1
TGCAACGTTGATCGGGGCAGCGGGAGTTGGAACAATGAGCAGTTCTTC,CNVDRGSGSWNNEQFF,TRBV29-1,TRBJ2-1,-,TRBD2
TGTGCCAGCAATCGGGTCGGGGCTGAAGCTTTCTTT,CASNRVGAEAFF,TRBV12-3/TRBV12-4,TRBJ1-1,-,-
TGTGCCACCAGTGATTCAGGCTTCCAAGAGACCCAGTACTTC,CATSDSGFQETQYF,TRBV24-1,TRBJ2-5,few,-
TGTGCCAGCAGCTTAAGGGCTAACTATCAGCCCCAGCATTTT,CASSLRANYQPQHF,TRBV7-2,TRBJ1-5,few,-
TGTGCCAGCACCCCCCAGGCATACAATGAGCAGTTCTTC,CASTPQAYNEQFF,TRBV12-3/TRBV12-4,TRBJ2-1,few,-
TGCGCCAGCAGCCCCGGGACGGTCCCCTCCTACGAGCAGTACTTC,CASSPGTVPSYEQYF,TRBV4-3,TRBJ2-7,few,-
TGCAGTGCTAGTCCCCCGGGAGCCTACAATGAGCAGTTCTTC,CSASPPGAYNEQFF,TRBV20-1,TRBJ2-1,many,-
TGTGCCAGCAGCATGGGCAGGGGGTCCTACGAGCAGTACTTC,CASSMGRGSYEQYF,TRBV11-2,TRBJ2-7,-,TRBD1
TGCAGCGTTGTAGCGGGGGTCCAAGAGACCCAGTACTTC,CSVVAGVQETQYF,TRBV29-1,TRBJ2-5,few,TRBD2
TGCAGTGCTAGAGTGGTGGGGGGCAGGCAGCCCCAGCATTTT,CSARVVGGRQPQHF,TRBV20-1,TRBJ1-5,-,-
TGTGCCAGCAGTTTAGTAGTCCCTGACTATGGCTACACCTTC,CASSLVVPDYGYTF,TRBV12-3/TRBV12-4,TRBJ1-2,-,-
TGCGCCAGCAGCTTCCCTACGGGACTAGCGGGGGGACACAATGAGCAGTTCTTC,CASSFPTGLAGGHNEQFF,TRBV5-1,TRBJ2-1,-,TRBD2
TGCAGTGCTAGAGATCGATGGGACAATGAGCAGTTCTTC,CSARDRWDNEQFF,TRBV20-1,TRBJ2-1,-,-
TGTGCCAGCAGTTACTCCAGCGGGGGTGGGATCTACCATGAGCAGTTCTTC,CASSYSSGGGIYHEQFF,TRBV6-2/TRBV6-3,TRBJ2-1,-,TRBD2
TGTGCCAGTAGTCCGAACTCCGGGACAGGTTACAATGAGCAGTTCTTC,CASSPNSGTGYNEQFF,TRBV19,TRBJ2-1,-,TRBD1
TGTGCCAGCAGCTTCGCCCGGACAGGGGGACGAAACATTCAGTACTTC,CASSFARTGGRNIQYF,TRBV28,TRBJ2-4,-,TRBD1
TGTGCCAGCAGCTTAGTAGGGAATTCCAATCAGCCCCAGCATTTT,CASSLVGNSNQPQHF,TRBV7-2,TRBJ1-5,-,-
TGCAGTGCTAACCACCTAGATTCCTACGAGCAGTACTTC,CSANHLDSYEQYF,TRBV20-1,TRBJ2-7,few,-
TGCAGCGTTGCCCAAGGACCTCATCTCTACGAGCAGTACTTC,CSVAQGPHLYEQYF,TRBV29-1,TRBJ2-7,-,-
TGCGCCAGCAGCTTTGGCAGACCCTACACCGGGGAGCTGTTTTTT,CASSFGRPYTGELFF,TRBV5-1,TRBJ2-2,-,-
TGTGCCAGCAGCGTAGTAAGAGAGGGGGCAAAAAACACCGGGGAGCTGTTTTTT,CASSVVREGAKNTGELFF,TRBV9,TRBJ2-2,few,TRBD1
TGTGCCAGCAGTGGGGGGACTAGCGGGAGTACAGATACGCAGTATTTT,CASSGGTSGSTDTQYF,TRBV25-1,TRBJ2-3,few,TRBD2
TGCAGCGTCGCCAGCCCGACTAGCGGGAGCGGGCGTACGCAGTATTTT,CSVASPTSGSGRTQYF,TRBV29-1,TRBJ2-3,few,TRBD2
TGTGCCAGCAGCCAACACGGGGAATCTGGGGCCAACGTCCTGACTTTC,CASSQHGESGANVLTF,TRBV14,TRBJ2-6,-,-
TGCAGTGCTAGCCGTAGCGGGAGGGCCGGGAATGAGCAGTTCTTC,CSASRSGRAGNEQFF,TRBV20-1,TRBJ2-1,many,TRBD2
TGTGCCAGCAGCCTTAGCGGGACGCTAGCCAAAAACATTCAGTACTTC,CASSLSGTLAKNIQYF,TRBV7-9,TRBJ2-4,-,TRBD2
TGCAGTGCTAGGACAGGGGTCAAAAACATTCAGTACTTC,CSARTGVKNIQYF,TRBV20-1,TRBJ2-4,-,TRBD1
TGTGCCAGCAGCCAAAAGGTCCCCTACACCGGGGAGCTGTTTTTT,CASSQKVPYTGELFF,TRBV14,TRBJ2-2,few,-
TGTGCCAGCTCACCTCACCCGAGCTCGAGCAATCAGCCCCAGCATTTT,CASSPHPSSSNQPQHF,TRBV18,TRBJ1-5,-,-
TGCAGTGCTAGATTACCAGGACGTACGCAACACAATGAGCAGTTCTTC,CSARLPGRTQHNEQFF,TRBV20-1,TRBJ2-1,few,-
TGTGCCAGCAGCTTAGGAACGCGGGGGTCCTCTACCACAGATACGCAGTATTTT,CASSLGTRGSSTTDTQYF,TRBV11-2,TRBJ2-3,-,TRBD2